Presented here are 26 T cell receptor beta chains from one specimen sequenced in a study of Ad26.COV2.S vaccination and SARS-CoV-2 variants. The treatment here: around 19 received Ad26.COV2.S at low or high dose, single or two shots; about 5 received placebo; per-sample allocation not given. Samples analyzed were those drawn on day 63 after the first vaccine or placebo injection. The repertoire was sequenced with immunoSEQ multiplex PCR; TCRdb's copy has only in-frame clones and lacks some. The data show a few hundred thousand clones, more than 75% seen once. The material was peripheral blood, obtained in a trial of Ad26.COV2.S vaccine versus placebo. These receptors all stem from a person between 18 and 65 years old who received the Ad26.COV2.S COVID-19 vaccine or a placebo.

This chain links TRBV25-1 with TRBJ1-5; D remains ambiguous. The ends were cut back, 3 bases at V and 7 bases at J, with 16 bases in the middle. The CDR3 runs to 15 residues. The germline gives CDR1 MGHDK, CDR2 SYGVNS. The CDR3 spells CASSDSRRVGQPQHF. CDR3 nucleotide sequence: TGTGCCAGCAGTGACTCCAGGAGGGTCGGCCAGCCCCAGCATTTT.

This clone came up once. The V call is TRBV6-5, the J call TRBJ2-5; 7 bases map to TRBD1. V shed 4 bases, J shed 5 bases, and the junction held 7 bases outside the gene matches. In germline, CDR1 is MNHEY, CDR2 SVGAGI. CDR3 length equals 14 residues. CDR3 sequence reads: CASSFTGEGETQYF. CDR3 nucleotides: TGTGCCAGCAGTTTCACAGGGGAAGGGGAGACCCAGTACTTC.

The rearrangement joins TRBV27 to TRBJ2-3; the match to TRBD2 covers 10 bases. Germline trimming cut 7 bases from V and 2 bases from J; bases unmatched to any gene: 9. The CDR3 is made up of 16 amino acids. CDR1 is MNHEY, CDR2 SMNVEV, per germline (reference sequence). In DNA, the CDR3 is TGTGCCAGCACTACAAAGGGACTAGCGTACACAGATACGCAGTATTTT. Its protein product is CASTTKGLAYTDTQYF.

The chain has TRBV7-2 and TRBJ1-6, with TRBD1 identical over 7 bases. This CDR3 is built from 15 residues. Germline V lookup: CDR1 SGHTA, CDR2 FQGNSA. V was clipped by 5 bases and J by 5 bases; unmatched bases: 6. The CDR3 DNA reads as TGTGCCAGCAGCAAAGACAGGGCCAATAATTCACCCCTCCACTTT. Protein: CASSKDRANNSPLHF.

The V and J genes are TRBV5-5 and TRBJ1-2; D is perhaps TRBD1 (5 bases). The CDR3 covers 13 residues. CDR1 is SGHKS and CDR2 is YYEKEE in the germline V gene (reference sequence). The V end was cut by 1 base, the J end by 6 bases, with 10 bases between. Here the CDR3 DNA reads TGTGCCAGCAGCTTGTTAGGGGATGATGGCTACACCTTC. Protein product: CASSLLGDDGYTF.

This clone was seen once. This chain links TRBV7-2 with TRBJ1-5, with TRBD1 as a possible D gene (6 bases). The CDR3 sequence is 16 residues long. CDR1 and CDR2 (germline): SGHTA, FQGNSA. The V end lost 1 base, the J end lost 0 bases, and 10 bases lay between the germline ends. The CDR3 sequence is CASSLGGALSNQPQHF. CDR3 nucleotide sequence: TGTGCCAGCAGCTTAGGGGGGGCCCTTAGCAATCAGCCCCAGCATTTT.

The chain has TRBV15 and TRBJ2-7; 10 positions match TRBD1. Per the germline V gene, CDR1 is LNHNV and CDR2 is YYDKDF (reference sequence). The CDR3 covers 16 residues. V gave up 3 bases and J gave up 6 bases; unmatched junction bases: 11. The CDR3 DNA reads as TGTGCCACCAGCAGGGGTTGGACAGGGGGAATCGGCGAGCAGTACTTC. Its protein product is CATSRGWTGGIGEQYF.

This clone has only one observation. The chain employs TRBV4-1 and TRBJ2-1, with 11 nucleotides matching TRBD2. This CDR3 is 17 amino acids long. J lost 5 bases, V lost 2 bases, and 8 bases had no gene match. Germline V gene data show CDR1 as MGHRA and CDR2 as YSYEKL. Here the CDR3 reads CASSQLPLAGEDNEQFF. In nucleotides, the CDR3 is TGCGCCAGCAGCCAACTCCCACTAGCGGGGGAGGACAATGAGCAGTTCTTC.

The CDR3 DNA reads as TGTGCCAGCAGCCTTAGCGGGGTTTCCTACGAGCAGTACTTC. This gives the protein CASSLSGVSYEQYF. This sequence joins TRBV13 and TRBJ2-7, with TRBD2 matching over 8 bases. V lost 5 bases, J lost 1 base, and 4 bases stayed unmatched. Germline CDR1 and CDR2: PRHDT and FYEKMQ (reference sequence). The CDR3 has 14 residues.

The rearrangement uses TRBV7-3 and TRBJ2-3; a possible D gene is TRBD2 (5 bases). This CDR3 has 13 residues. Trimming shortened V by 4 bases and J by 6 bases, and 11 bases separated the two germline ends. Looked up from germline, CDR1 is SGHTA and CDR2 is FQGTGA. This chain's CDR3 is CASSSPGVDTQYF. The CDR3 DNA sequence: TGTGCCAGCAGCTCCCCCGGGGTGGATACGCAGTATTTT.

The CDR3 protein is CASSSGSYNEQFF. The CDR3 coding sequence is TGTGCCAGCAGTTCCGGCAGCTACAATGAGCAGTTCTTC. The rearrangement joins TRBV28 to TRBJ2-1; D not resolved. Trimming removed 4 bases from V and 3 bases from J, with 7 bases in between. Germline CDR1 reads MDHEN; CDR2 reads SYDVKM. CDR3 size: 13 residues.

This chain links TRBV28 with TRBJ1-2; no clear D gene. The CDR3 is made up of 16 amino acids. Germline CDR1 is MDHEN and CDR2 is SYDVKM. Trimming took off 2 bases at V and 2 bases at J, with 15 bases between the two ends. Here the CDR3 reads CASSLIGDEVNYGYTF. CDR3 coding DNA: TGTGCCAGCAGTTTAATTGGGGATGAAGTAAACTATGGCTACACCTTC.

This chain links TRBV6-5 with TRBJ2-7; D not certain. This CDR3 is 11 amino acids long. V dropped 6 bases and J dropped 7 bases, with 10 bases sitting between them. CDR1 and CDR2 (germline): MNHEY, SVGAGI. The CDR3 loop reads CASSLREEQYF. CDR3 nucleotide sequence: TGTGCCAGCAGCCTTCGAGAGGAGCAGTACTTC.

The chain recombines TRBV30 with TRBJ1-5; D might be TRBD1 (5 bases). V lost 3 bases to trimming and J lost 3 bases, with 12 bases between them. Germline CDR1 is GTSNPN and CDR2 is SVGIG (reference sequence). The CDR3 totals 14 residues. The CDR3 is CAWSTAGSNQPQHF. The DNA for the CDR3 is TGTGCCTGGAGCACCGCAGGGTCCAATCAGCCCCAGCATTTT.

This chain joins TRBV18 and TRBJ2-7; 9 bases line up with TRBD2. From germline, CDR1 is KGHSH and CDR2 LQKENI. The CDR3 runs 15 residues. The ends lost 3 bases at V and 5 bases at J; junction bases unmatched: 8. The DNA of the CDR3 is TGTGCCAGCTCACCTAGCGGGGGAGGTCCTCACGAGCAGTACTTC. It specifies CASSPSGGGPHEQYF.

This chain connects TRBV7-9 to TRBJ2-2, with no clear D. The CDR3 spans 16 residues. Germline CDR1 SEHNR, CDR2 FQNEAQ (reference sequence). V was clipped by 5 bases and J by 3 bases, with 16 bases between them. CDR3 coding DNA: TGTGCCAGCAGCCCCGCCTATGGGCCCGACACCGGGGAGCTGTTTTTT. This sequence encodes CASSPAYGPDTGELFF.

A few counts support this clone. V is TRBV5-1 and J is TRBJ1-2; 7 positions agree with TRBD1. The V segment lost 4 bases and the J segment 7 bases; nucleotides outside the gene matches: 16. The CDR3 runs to 16 residues. The V gene's germline CDR1 is SGHRS and CDR2 YFSETQ. The CDR3 here is CASSPGTNRGGGGYTF. The CDR3 DNA follows: TGCGCCAGCAGCCCCGGCACAAACAGGGGCGGAGGTGGCTACACCTTC.

The rearrangement links TRBV12-5 to TRBJ2-3; D tentatively reads TRBD1 or TRBD2 (5 bases each). In germline, CDR1 is LGHNT, CDR2 FRNRAP. The CDR3 is 16 residues long. The CDR3, as DNA: TGTCCGAAGGGACCCGGTGGGACGAGCGAGTCCGGTACGCAGTATTTT. It encodes CPKGPGGTSESGTQYF.

This chain uses TRBV9 with TRBJ1-3; tentative D call: TRBD1 (6 bases). Per the germline V gene, CDR1 is SGDLS and CDR2 is YYNGEE. The CDR3 is 15 residues long. V was cut by 4 bases and J by 4 bases, with 15 bases left in between. The CDR3 DNA follows: TGTGCCAGCAGCACCCACGGGGGCTCGGGAAACACCATATATTTT. It codes for CASSTHGGSGNTIYF.

The rearrangement uses TRBV28 and TRBJ2-5; D gene uncertain. Trimming pared 6 bases from V and 0 bases from J, leaving 11 bases between. This CDR3 is 14 amino acids long. Per germline, CDR1 MDHEN and CDR2 SYDVKM. The CDR3 loop is CASRARVNQETQYF. The DNA of the CDR3 is TGTGCCAGCAGAGCCCGGGTGAACCAAGAGACCCAGTACTTC.

The gene calls are TRBV5-6 and TRBJ1-6; D is unclear. V was pared by 3 bases and J by 10 bases, with 23 bases between. CDR1 SGHDT and CDR2 YYEEEE come from the germline V gene. This CDR3 has 17 amino acids. The DNA for the CDR3 is TGTGCCAGCAGCTCGACCCGGACCGCCAGCTCTCTGTCACCCCTCCACTTT. Encoded protein: CASSSTRTASSLSPLHF.

This rearrangement joins TRBV19 to TRBJ1-5, with D possibly matching TRBD1 (6 bases). The CDR3 consists of 14 residues. Trimming took off 7 bases at V and 9 bases at J, with 19 bases between the two ends. CDR1 is LNHDA, CDR2 SQIVND, per germline (reference sequence). Here the CDR3 DNA reads TGTGCCAGTACCCCGGGACTAGGGACATCGCCCCAGCATTTT. This gives the protein CASTPGLGTSPQHF.

The sample holds one count of this clone. The chain couples TRBV7-2 to TRBJ1-3; D not resolved. This CDR3 has 14 residues. Germline V gives CDR1 SGHTA, CDR2 FQGNSA. Deletions cut 0 bases from V and 4 bases from J, with 7 bases between. The CDR3 loop is CASSLAGSGNTIYF. The CDR3 DNA is TGTGCCAGCAGCTTAGCTGGGTCAGGAAACACCATATATTTT.

The genes are TRBV4-3 and TRBJ1-1, with 7 bases lining up with TRBD1. CDR1 LGHNA and CDR2 YSLEER come from the germline V gene. With V trimmed by 3 bases and J by 7 bases, 11 bases remained unmatched. The CDR3 covers 15 residues. The CDR3 loop reads CASSQGVRTGDEAFF. CDR3 in DNA: TGCGCCAGCAGCCAGGGAGTGAGGACAGGCGATGAAGCTTTCTTT.

The V call is TRBV27, the J call TRBJ1-1; D gene uncertain. The CDR3 has 13 amino acids. Germline assignment: CDR1 MNHEY and CDR2 SMNVEV (reference sequence). Trimming cost V 5 bases and J 3 bases, with 10 bases left between them. The CDR3 DNA is TGTGCCAGCAGTCCCCTTTGGGACACTGAAGCTTTCTTT. The encoded protein is CASSPLWDTEAFF.

The chain is built from TRBV28 and TRBJ1-3; D is undetermined. V lost 7 bases and J lost 1, with 11 bases in between. CDR3 size: 14 residues. CDR1 and CDR2 (germline): MDHEN, SYDVKM. Here the CDR3 DNA reads TGTGCCAGCAAACATACGGGGTCTGGAAACACCATATATTTT. Amino acid sequence: CASKHTGSGNTIYF.